This TCR beta chain comes out of a study of blood T cell repertoires in COVID-19. Study details: From the United States, Italy and Spain came samples of acute and convalescent COVID-19.

CDR3 length equals 12 residues. V lost 1 base to trimming and J lost 5 bases, with 2 bases between them. The germline CDR1 and CDR2 sequences are MGHDK and SYGVNS. Data came from immunoSEQ multiplex PCR; TCRdb stores just in-frame clones and leaves some out. The sample gives about 240,000 clones, around 85% of which show up once; roughly 3.5% is in the top ten. The chain joins TRBV25-1 to TRBJ2-2; D unclear. The sequenced material came from PBMCs or T cells enriched from blood (not recorded which). The receptor's source is a woman between 40 and 50 years old with acute COVID-19. The CDR3 here is CASSESTGELFF. DNA for the CDR3: TGTGCCAGCAGTGAATCAACCGGGGAGCTGTTTTTT.